This TCR beta chain was obtained from a study of cytomegalovirus exposure and HLA in healthy donors. Across the study: When 300 to 500 donors were genotyped, around 77% of them were found to fall in the Caucasian-associated ancestry cluster.

This clone showed up just once. As yet, its antigen is unknown. PCR was performed using 60 Vbeta and 13 Jbeta primers. TCRdb's table, derived via immunoSEQ multiplex PCR, lists solely in-frame clones and lacks some. Here the sample spans 150,000 to 200,000 clones, around 75% being singletons. The trim removed 4 bases at V and 7 bases at J, leaving 9 bases unmatched. The CDR3 length is 16 residues. CDR1 is SGHVS and CDR2 is FQNEAQ in the germline V gene. Study-level findings and limits: Analysis performed later showed TCR beta chains linked to HLA being more clonally expanded than equally common others. Among the most significant clusters, several appeared linked to common viral pathogens in a later analysis.

The V gene is TRBV7-8, the J gene TRBJ2-2; 10 positions agree with TRBD1. This TCR was recovered from a man aged 18 to 30 in good health and CMV-seropositive. Sequencing was carried out using PBMCs. The CDR3 spells CASSWGQGPQFGELFF. DNA for the CDR3: TGTGCCAGCAGCTGGGGACAGGGGCCGCAATTCGGGGAGCTGTTTTTT.